The T cell receptor (beta chain) described here comes from a study of regulatory T cells in long-lasting Graves disease. Indicated time point: newly diagnosed GD, antithyroid drugs for less than 3 months. Construction of the TCR library relied on RNA isolated from PBMCs. Graves' disease diagnosis relied on American Thyroid Association guidelines. Both iRepertoire HTBI primers and Arm-PCR of CDR3 regions were used to build the TCR beta libraries. TCRdb itself ran the multiplex PCR reads through MiXCR, one entry per CDR3 protein. The sample lists roughly 260,000 distinct CDR3 sequences; more than 15% were seen once. This clonotype came up many times. Its antigen is as yet unknown. Sequence at one end of the junction differs from germline and may be a read error. CDR1 SGHRS and CDR2 YFSETQ come from the germline V gene. CDR3 length: 12 amino acids. Findings of the study overall: The number of shared public clonotypes was higher in persistent patients (2,741) than new patients (more than 850).

The same specimen was also included in a second study, on T cells in Graves' hyperthyroidism and ophthalmopathy. This second report adds: The TCR CDR3 first-round RT-PCR relied on the HTBI primer set.

Source: peripheral blood mononuclear cells (PBMCs), taken at new diagnosis, from a patient treated with antithyroid drugs. This chain uses TRBV5-1 with TRBJ2-7, with a weak D call TRBD1 (6 bases). This TCR was sampled from a woman in her 30s with Graves disease. CDR3 coding DNA: TGTGCCAGCAGCTTAGGGGGCTACGAGCAGTACTTC. It encodes CASSLGGYEQYF.